The table lists the clone carrying this T cell receptor (beta chain) with a count of one. Its antigen remains unknown. These data originate in a study of Ad26.COV2.S vaccination and SARS-CoV-2 variants. Across the study: Ad26.COV2.S given intramuscularly, once or twice 56 days apart.

Clones were sequenced by immunoSEQ multiplex PCR, and TCRdb holds only the in-frame ones, with some missing. Found here are about 400,000 clones, approximately 90% of them singletons; the top ten hold 1.5% to 2%. Treatment described: roughly 20 received Ad26.COV2.S at low or high dose, single or two shots; 5 received placebo; per-sample allocation not given. On day 63 after the first injection, vaccine and placebo recipients gave samples. Study results and limitations: It was found that vaccine and placebo recipients had similar non-spike TCR breadth.

Germline CDR1 and CDR2: LNHDA and SQIVND (reference sequence). This CDR3 spans 16 amino acids. Trimming at V came to 3 bases and at J to 6 bases, leaving 8 bases not matched to a gene. V and J are TRBV19 and TRBJ1-1; 12 bases agree with TRBD1. This sample comprised peripheral blood, obtained in a trial of Ad26.COV2.S vaccine versus placebo. This receptor was obtained from a person between 18 and 65 years old who received the Ad26.COV2.S COVID-19 vaccine or a placebo. The CDR3 is CASSMIGTGGIAEAFF. CDR3 DNA sequence: TGTGCCAGTAGTATGATCGGGACAGGGGGCATCGCTGAAGCTTTCTTT.